This T cell receptor beta chain was found in a study of identical twins. The study, taken as a whole, reports: Among monozygotic twins, out-of-frame TCR alpha sharing exceeded what models predicted. Beta out-of-frame sequences displayed a weaker excess of sharing between twins.

It was template switching that added a universal primer site, and there were unique molecular identifiers on the cDNA. Each CDR3 protein is one row after TCRdb ran MiXCR on the 5' RACE reads. The profile covers 150,000 or so distinct CDR3 sequences, with 3.5% appearing a single time and approximately 7.7% taken by the ten largest. The germline V gene encodes CDR1 LGHNT and CDR2 FRNRAP. This CDR3 region has 11 residues. This clonotype was recorded at least ten times. Its antigen is currently unknown. The germline gene is not matched at one end of the junction; a read error may be the cause. This sequence joins TRBV12-5 and TRBJ2-1; no clear D. The sequence was collected from a man aged 18 to 30 in good health. The sequenced sample consisted of memory T cells sorted from blood. The CDR3 reads CASGLGPFPVF. The CDR3, as DNA: TGTGCTAGTGGTTTGGGACCTTTCCCCGTCTTC.